This entry lists 31 T cell receptor beta chains sequenced from one sample in a study of shared clonotypes between healthy human individuals. Using immunoSEQ multiplex PCR, the repertoire was profiled, and TCRdb retains in-frame clones only, with some absent. Of 2 million to 2.5 million clones listed, roughly 93% were seen once; the top ten hold 0.39%. The sample comprised naive CD4+ T cells from PBMCs. Subset denoted: CD45RA+ positively selected. The receptors originated from a young man in good health. Some clones in this sample may be carry-over from other donors' samples.

This sequence joins TRBV5-4 and TRBJ2-7; 12 bases line up with TRBD1. The CDR3 runs 15 residues. With V trimmed by 1 base and J by 5 bases, 4 bases remained unmatched. CDR1 SGHNT and CDR2 YYREEE come from the germline V gene (reference sequence). The CDR3 protein is CASSLTGQGAHEQYF. The CDR3 DNA reads as TGTGCCAGCAGCTTGACGGGACAGGGGGCCCACGAGCAGTACTTC.

This clone was counted once. This chain connects TRBV19 to TRBJ2-5; 7 nucleotides agree with TRBD1. In germline, CDR1 is LNHDA, CDR2 SQIVND (reference sequence). V shed 6 bases and J 1 base; nucleotides not matched to a gene: 5. The CDR3 sequence is 14 residues long. CDR3 protein: CASRHRDSQETQYF. In nucleotides, the CDR3 is TGTGCCAGTAGACACCGGGACAGCCAAGAGACCCAGTACTTC.

The chain links TRBV5-1 to TRBJ2-5, with 7 bases that match TRBD1. The CDR3 spans 14 residues. CDR1 is SGHRS and CDR2 is YFSETQ in the germline V gene. With V trimmed by 4 bases and J by 5 bases, 8 bases remained unmatched. The CDR3 DNA sequence: TGCGCCAGCAGCGACACAGGGGCCGGGGAGACCCAGTACTTC. It specifies CASSDTGAGETQYF.

J is TRBJ1-5 and V is TRBV27; the match to TRBD1 covers 10 bases. J gave up 2 bases and V 6 bases, and 13 bases lay outside the gene matches. The CDR3 is made up of 18 amino acids. CDR1 and CDR2 (germline): MNHEY, SMNVEV (reference sequence). CDR3 residues: CASSLGTGQGVGNQPQHF. DNA for the CDR3: TGTGCCAGCAGCCTGGGGACCGGACAGGGGGTTGGCAATCAGCCCCAGCATTTT.

The chain uses TRBV7-4 and TRBJ2-7; 13 bases match TRBD2. Germline V gene data show CDR1 as SGHVT and CDR2 as SQSDAQ. V gave up 7 bases and J gave up 9 bases; unmatched junction bases: 9. The length of the CDR3 is 14 residues. CDR3 bases: TGTGCCAGCACCAAGGGACTAGCGGGAAAGAGGCAGTACTTC. It specifies CASTKGLAGKRQYF.

This chain joins TRBV18 and TRBJ1-1; 7 nucleotides line up with TRBD1. The CDR3 covers 17 residues. The V gene's germline CDR1 is KGHSH and CDR2 LQKENI. The J segment lost 0 bases and the V segment lost 0 bases, leaving 7 bases of the junction unmatched. In DNA form, the CDR3 reads TGTGCCAGCTCACCACCGGGCCAGGGGGGCATGAACACTGAAGCTTTCTTT. It encodes CASSPPGQGGMNTEAFF.

This clone was recorded only once. This rearrangement joins TRBV9 to TRBJ1-1; 7 bases agree with TRBD1. Per germline, CDR1 SGDLS and CDR2 YYNGEE. The CDR3 is made up of 14 amino acids. The V and J ends lost 4 bases and 1 base, in that order; junction bases with no gene match: 4. The CDR3 loop is CASSTRQGNTEAFF. The CDR3 nucleotides are TGTGCCAGCAGCACAAGACAGGGGAACACTGAAGCTTTCTTT.

CDR3 protein: CASSPLTGLVYEQYF. The DNA of the CDR3 is TGTGCCAGCAGTCCCTTGACAGGGTTGGTGTACGAGCAGTACTTC. The chain couples TRBV27 to TRBJ2-7; 7 bases are a match to TRBD1. The CDR3 contains 15 residues. From germline, CDR1 is MNHEY and CDR2 SMNVEV (reference sequence). V was pared by 5 bases and J by 4 bases, with 11 bases of the junction left unmatched.

Remarks on this clone: This specimen includes other DNA sequences encoding the same CDR3. The V gene is TRBV27, the J gene TRBJ1-1; D is unclear. Germline loops: CDR1 MNHEY, CDR2 SMNVEV (reference sequence). The ends were cut back, 0 bases at V and 0 bases at J, with 8 bases in the middle. The CDR3 consists of 15 residues. The CDR3 sequence: CASSLSGIMNTEAFF. The CDR3 nucleotides read TGTGCCAGCAGTTTATCGGGTATCATGAACACTGAAGCTTTCTTT.

V gene TRBV20-1 combines with J gene TRBJ1-1; D is undetermined. Trimming stripped 6 bases from V and 3 bases from J, with 8 bases between. There are 11 residues in the CDR3. The germline V gene encodes CDR1 DFQATT and CDR2 SNEGSKA (reference sequence). The CDR3 DNA follows: TGCAGTGCAAAGGGTCACACTGAAGCTTTCTTT. It specifies CSAKGHTEAFF.

J is TRBJ2-3 and V is TRBV30; D remains ambiguous. The germline V gene has CDR1 GTSNPN and CDR2 SVGIG (reference sequence). V lost 7 bases and J lost 2, with 10 bases in between. The CDR3 runs 12 residues. The CDR3 DNA is TGTGCCTCCCGTCAATTCACAGATACGCAGTATTTT. Translating gives CASRQFTDTQYF.

The rearrangement links TRBV5-1 to TRBJ1-1; D is unclear. The CDR3 has 14 amino acids. Germline assignment: CDR1 SGHRS and CDR2 YFSETQ. Trimming pared 4 bases from V and 2 bases from J, leaving 12 bases between. This CDR3 reads CASSRTAQNTEAFF. CDR3 nucleotides: TGCGCCAGCAGCCGCACGGCCCAAAACACTGAAGCTTTCTTT.

This sequence joins TRBV27 and TRBJ2-7; D is perhaps TRBD2 (5 bases). CDR3 length: 14 amino acids. The ends were cut back, 4 bases at V and 1 base at J, with 11 bases in the middle. From germline, CDR1 is MNHEY and CDR2 SMNVEV (reference sequence). CDR3 region: CASSSLPGSYEQYF. CDR3 in DNA: TGTGCCAGCAGTTCCCTCCCGGGGTCCTACGAGCAGTACTTC.

The chain carries TRBV18 and TRBJ2-7, with unresolved D. Looked up from germline, CDR1 is KGHSH and CDR2 is LQKENI. The V end was cut by 2 bases, the J end by 0 bases, with 5 bases between. The CDR3 sequence is 13 residues long. CDR3 sequence reads: CASSPAYSYEQYF. The DNA of the CDR3 is TGTGCCAGCTCACCAGCGTACTCCTACGAGCAGTACTTC.

The chain carries TRBV6-1 and TRBJ2-6, with D unresolved. Trimming removed 4 bases from V and 0 bases from J, with 10 bases in between. This CDR3 has 16 residues. Looked up from germline, CDR1 is MNHNS and CDR2 is SASEGT. CDR3 protein: CASSGLPGSGANVLTF. The CDR3 DNA is TGTGCCAGCAGTGGTTTGCCGGGCTCTGGGGCCAACGTCCTGACTTTC.

Turning to this clone: The same CDR3 can be traced to other DNA sequences in this sample. CDR3 protein: CASSLAGGPYNEQFF. CDR3 coding DNA: TGTGCCAGCAGCTTAGCGGGAGGGCCTTACAATGAGCAGTTCTTC. This sequence joins TRBV11-3 and TRBJ2-1; TRBD2 aligns across 8 bases. Trimming cost V 1 base and J 4 bases; bases outside gene matches: 3. Germline V gene sequence: CDR1 SGHNT, CDR2 YENEEA. The CDR3 contains 15 residues.

J is TRBJ1-5 and V is TRBV28, with a possible D match to TRBD1 (6 bases). This CDR3 has 16 amino acids. The V gene's germline CDR1 is MDHEN and CDR2 SYDVKM. V dropped 3 bases and J dropped 9 bases, with 21 bases sitting between them. The CDR3 sequence: CASSFRIGGRGAPQHF. CDR3 DNA sequence: TGTGCCAGCAGTTTTAGAATAGGAGGGCGGGGGGCGCCCCAGCATTTT.

The CDR3 spells CASSPTARGDYGYTF. CDR3 in DNA: TGTGCCAGCAGCCCTACCGCCAGGGGTGACTATGGCTACACCTTC. The V call is TRBV7-3, the J call TRBJ1-2, with D perhaps matching TRBD1 (6 bases). CDR3 length: 15 residues. With 5 bases removed from V and 3 bases from J, the gap between germline ends came to 16 bases. CDR1 and CDR2 from the germline V gene are SGHTA and FQGTGA.

About this clone itself: The sample contains more than one DNA sequence encoding this CDR3. This rearrangement joins TRBV7-3 to TRBJ1-4; 9 positions agree with TRBD1. Germline CDR1 reads SGHTA; CDR2 reads FQGTGA. The CDR3 runs 13 residues. V trimming: 2 bases; J trimming: 8 bases; junction bases outside the gene matches: 0. For the CDR3, the DNA is TGTGCCAGCAGCTTAGACAGGGGGGAAAAACTGTTTTTT. It encodes CASSLDRGEKLFF.

The chain recombines TRBV10-1 with TRBJ1-1; D may be TRBD1 (5 bases). The CDR3 is 15 residues long. Germline CDR1 WNHNN, CDR2 SYGVQD (reference sequence). Trimming shortened V by 0 bases and J by 3 bases, and 11 bases separated the two germline ends. The CDR3 DNA sequence: TGCGCCAGCAGTGAGTCGGACATAGGACACACTGAAGCTTTCTTT. It translates to CASSESDIGHTEAFF.

CDR3 protein: CASSSNRGQETQYF. The CDR3 nucleotides read TGCGCCAGCAGCTCGAACAGGGGTCAAGAGACCCAGTACTTC. The genes are TRBV5-1 and TRBJ2-5, with TRBD1 identical over 7 bases. With 3 bases clipped from V and 2 bases from J, the junction kept 4 bases outside the gene matches. This CDR3 region has 14 residues. Germline lookup yields CDR1 SGHRS and CDR2 YFSETQ.

The J gene is TRBJ1-1, the V gene TRBV27; a possible D gene is TRBD1 (5 bases). There are 15 residues in the CDR3. Germline loops: CDR1 MNHEY, CDR2 SMNVEV (reference sequence). Trimming pared 6 bases from V and 2 bases from J, leaving 16 bases between. The CDR3, as DNA: TGTGCCAGCAGCTACTTCCCAGGGCCCAACACTGAAGCTTTCTTT. Translating gives CASSYFPGPNTEAFF.

The CDR3 bases are TGCGCCAGCAGCTTGTCGCCGGGAGCGGAAGATACGCAGTATTTT. Protein product: CASSLSPGAEDTQYF. V gene TRBV5-1 combines with J gene TRBJ2-3; D is perhaps TRBD2 (6 bases). Trimming removed 1 base at V and 5 bases at J, with 14 bases between. Per the germline V gene, CDR1 is SGHRS and CDR2 is YFSETQ. The CDR3 sequence is 15 residues long.

The rearrangement joins TRBV28 to TRBJ1-5, with TRBD1 as a possible D gene (6 bases). There are 16 residues in the CDR3. Germline values: CDR1 MDHEN, CDR2 SYDVKM. V was cut by 4 bases and J by 0 bases, with 13 bases left in between. CDR3 loop: CASSSLLDSSNQPQHF. The CDR3 nucleotides read TGTGCCAGCAGTTCACTGCTGGACAGTAGCAATCAGCCCCAGCATTTT.

Of note for this clone: The limits of the CDR3 on the DNA are not certain, so only TCRdb's listed CDR3 is given. V gene TRBV21-1 combines with J gene TRBJ2-6; TRBD2, as called in the table, went unchecked against the DNA. TRBV21-1 is assigned pseudogene status. The CDR3 is 16 amino acids in total, end residues counted. CDR3: CASSKGFGTGANVLTF.

This chain joins TRBV7-9 and TRBJ2-3; D perhaps matches TRBD1 (7 bases). Germline CDR1 reads SEHNR; CDR2 reads FQNEAQ (reference sequence). The germline V and J ends were trimmed by 1 base and 4 bases, with 15 bases remaining between them. CDR3 length equals 16 residues. Here the CDR3 DNA reads TGTGCCAGCAGCTTAGTAGGAGGGGGCTTCGCAGATACGCAGTATTTT. Translation: CASSLVGGGFADTQYF.

The V and J genes are TRBV9 and TRBJ1-5; D is possibly TRBD1 (5 bases). There are 14 residues in the CDR3. V was cut by 3 bases and J by 11 bases, with 18 bases left in between. Germline CDR1 and CDR2: SGDLS and YYNGEE. The chain's CDR3 is CASSDGASDSTQHF. Here the CDR3 DNA reads TGTGCCAGCAGCGACGGGGCCAGTGATTCGACCCAGCATTTT.

This chain uses TRBV5-1 with TRBJ2-6; no reliable D call. Germline CDR1 is SGHRS and CDR2 is YFSETQ. The CDR3 totals 16 residues. V lost 5 bases to trimming and J lost 0 bases, with 12 bases between them. The CDR3 loop reads CASRGGFSSGANVLTF. Here the CDR3 DNA reads TGCGCCAGCAGGGGCGGTTTCAGCTCTGGGGCCAACGTCCTGACTTTC.

This chain connects TRBV5-1 to TRBJ2-2; TRBD2 matches 7 bases. This CDR3 comprises 16 residues. Germline assignment: CDR1 SGHRS and CDR2 YFSETQ. The junction had 14 bases not matched to a gene; V was cut back by 7 bases and J by 5 bases. CDR3 in DNA: TGCGCCAGCGTACAATTTACGGGGGGAGAGACCGGGGAGCTGTTTTTT. Residues: CASVQFTGGETGELFF.

The CDR3 coding sequence is TGTGCCAGCACCCTGGGGGGGGCGGCTCGCATGAACACTGAAGCTTTCTTT. Protein: CASTLGGAARMNTEAFF. The chain employs TRBV28 and TRBJ1-1; a possible D gene is TRBD1 (6 bases). Trimming took off 7 bases at V and 0 bases at J, with 21 bases between the two ends. CDR1 is MDHEN and CDR2 is SYDVKM in the germline V gene. The CDR3 runs to 17 residues. The whole variable domain, filled in from reference TRBV28 and TRBJ1-1, reads DVKVTQSSRYLVKRTGEKVFLECVQDMDHENMFWYRQDPGLGLRLIYFSYDVKMKEKGDIPEGYSVSREKKERFSLILESASTNQTSMYLCASTLGGAARMNTEAFFGQGTRLTVV.

The chain couples TRBV10-2 to TRBJ2-1; TRBD2 aligns across 7 bases. With V trimmed by 2 bases and J by 6 bases, 7 bases remained unmatched. Germline loops: CDR1 WSHSY, CDR2 SAAADI. The CDR3 consists of 15 residues. CDR3 residues: CASSEEGGSFNEQFF. CDR3 DNA sequence: TGCGCCAGCAGTGAGGAAGGCGGGAGTTTCAATGAGCAGTTCTTC.